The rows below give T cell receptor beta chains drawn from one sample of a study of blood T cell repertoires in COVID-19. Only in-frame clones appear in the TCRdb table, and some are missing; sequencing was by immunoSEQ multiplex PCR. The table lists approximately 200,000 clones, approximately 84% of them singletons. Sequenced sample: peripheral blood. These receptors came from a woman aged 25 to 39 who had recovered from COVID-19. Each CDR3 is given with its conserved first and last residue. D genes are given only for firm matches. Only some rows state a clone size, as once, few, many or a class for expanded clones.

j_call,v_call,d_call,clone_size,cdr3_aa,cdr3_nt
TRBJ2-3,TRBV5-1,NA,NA,CASSSQTGNTDTQYF,TGCGCCAGCAGCTCACAGACAGGTAACACAGATACGCAGTATTTT
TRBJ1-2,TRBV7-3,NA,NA,CASSLGGNRHGYTF,TGTGCCAGCAGCTTAGGGGGGAATCGGCATGGCTACACCTTC
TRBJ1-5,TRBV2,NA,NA,CASSEDYSNQPQHF,TGTGCCAGCAGTGAAGATTATAGCAATCAGCCCCAGCATTTT
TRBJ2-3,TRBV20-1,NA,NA,CSASRRGRGPDTQYF,TGCAGTGCTAGTAGGCGGGGGCGAGGGCCCGATACGCAGTATTTT
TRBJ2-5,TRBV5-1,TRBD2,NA,CASSFSGRAPKVETQYF,TGCGCCAGCAGCTTTAGCGGGAGGGCCCCCAAGGTAGAGACCCAGTACTTC
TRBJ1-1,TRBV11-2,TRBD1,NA,CASSSGTDVNTEAFF,TGTGCCAGCAGCTCCGGGACAGATGTGAACACTGAAGCTTTCTTT
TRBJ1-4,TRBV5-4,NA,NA,CASSWRGTDEKLFF,TGTGCCAGCAGCTGGCGGGGGACGGATGAAAAACTGTTTTTT
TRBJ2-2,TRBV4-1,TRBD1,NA,CASSQVHLGQGDNGELFF,TGCGCCAGCAGCCAAGTCCACCTGGGACAGGGCGACAACGGGGAGCTGTTTTTT
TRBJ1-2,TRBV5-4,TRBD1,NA,CASSSDRGNGYTF,TGTGCCAGCAGCTCGGACAGGGGAAATGGCTACACCTTC
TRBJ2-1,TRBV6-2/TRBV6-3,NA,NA,CASSYSSGAYNEQFF,TGTGCCAGCAGTTACTCCTCAGGGGCTTACAATGAGCAGTTCTTC
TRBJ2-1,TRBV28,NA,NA,CASSLLVAGYNEQFF,TGTGCCAGCAGTCTCCTGGTGGCGGGATACAATGAGCAGTTCTTC
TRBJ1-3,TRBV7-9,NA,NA,CASSWLVRRNPTGNTIYF,TGTGCCAGCAGCTGGTTGGTCAGGAGGAACCCCACTGGAAACACCATATATTTT
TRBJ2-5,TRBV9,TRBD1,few,CASSPRQGRGQETQYF,TGTGCCAGCAGCCCGCGACAGGGGAGAGGGCAAGAGACCCAGTACTTC
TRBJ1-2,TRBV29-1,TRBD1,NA,CSVDPGQALGGYTF,TGCAGCGTTGACCCCGGACAGGCCCTCGGGGGCTACACCTTC
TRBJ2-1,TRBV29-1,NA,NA,CSVEVESRVGEQFF,TGCAGCGTAGAGGTGGAAAGCAGGGTCGGTGAGCAGTTCTTC
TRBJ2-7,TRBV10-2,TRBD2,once,CASSGTSGSYEQYF,TGCGCCAGCAGTGGCACTAGCGGGAGCTACGAGCAGTACTTC
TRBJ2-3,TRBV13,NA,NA,CASSLAGSTDTQYF,TGTGCCAGCAGCTTGGCGGGGAGCACAGATACGCAGTATTTT
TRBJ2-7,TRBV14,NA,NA,CASSQDWAGSYEQYF,TGTGCCAGCAGCCAAGATTGGGCGGGATCCTACGAGCAGTACTTC
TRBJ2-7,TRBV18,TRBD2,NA,CASSRPGTSGSYEQYF,TGTGCCAGCTCACGGCCCGGGACTAGCGGGTCCTACGAGCAGTACTTC
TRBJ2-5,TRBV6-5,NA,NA,CASRLYGGVQETQYF,TGTGCCAGCAGGCTCTACGGAGGGGTACAAGAGACCCAGTACTTC
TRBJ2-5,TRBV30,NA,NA,CAWRELGVEIETQYF,TGTGCCTGGCGGGAGCTGGGGGTTGAAATAGAGACCCAGTACTTC
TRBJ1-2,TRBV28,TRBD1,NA,CASRTGDGGYTF,TGTGCCAGCAGGACAGGGGATGGTGGCTACACCTTC
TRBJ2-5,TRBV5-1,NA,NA,CASSLVSGQETQYF,TGCGCCAGCAGCTTAGTTAGCGGCCAAGAGACCCAGTACTTC
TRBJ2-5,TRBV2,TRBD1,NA,CASSELAGGRETQYF,TGTGCCAGCAGTGAATTGGCAGGGGGCCGAGAGACCCAGTACTTC
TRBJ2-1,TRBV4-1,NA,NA,CASSQERSYNEQFF,TGCGCCAGCAGCCAGGAGAGGTCCTACAATGAGCAGTTCTTC
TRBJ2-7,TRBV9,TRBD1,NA,CASSVGKGTGSSYEQYF,TGTGCCAGCAGCGTAGGGAAGGGGACAGGGAGCTCCTACGAGCAGTACTTC
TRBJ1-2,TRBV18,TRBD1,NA,CASSPSGTGAGYGYTF,TGTGCCAGCTCACCCTCCGGGACAGGGGCCGGCTATGGCTACACCTTC
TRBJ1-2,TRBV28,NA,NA,CASRPNNYGYTF,TGTGCCAGCAGGCCTAATAACTATGGCTACACCTTC
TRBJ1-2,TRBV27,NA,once,CASSFLEDYKNYGYTF,TGTGCCAGCAGTTTCCTCGAGGACTATAAGAACTATGGCTACACCTTC
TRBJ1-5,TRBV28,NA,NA,CASRVSRQPQHF,TGTGCCAGCAGGGTGAGCCGTCAGCCCCAGCATTTT
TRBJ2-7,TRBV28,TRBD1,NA,CASSSGTVYEQYF,TGTGCCAGCAGTTCCGGGACAGTCTACGAGCAGTACTTC
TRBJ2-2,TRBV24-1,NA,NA,CATSGFLGAPNTGELFF,TGTGCCACCAGCGGCTTCTTGGGGGCCCCGAACACCGGGGAGCTGTTTTTT
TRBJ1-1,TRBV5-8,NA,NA,CASSLLGGTEAFF,TGTGCCAGCAGCTTGTTAGGGGGCACTGAAGCTTTCTTT
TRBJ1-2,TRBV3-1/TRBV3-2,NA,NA,CASSQVAGNYGYTF,TGTGCCAGCAGCCAAGTAGCGGGTAACTATGGCTACACCTTC
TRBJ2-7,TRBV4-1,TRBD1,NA,CASSPYRDRDYEQYF,TGCGCCAGCAGCCCATACCGGGACAGGGACTACGAGCAGTACTTC
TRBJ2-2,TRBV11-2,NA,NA,CASREQGFANTGELFF,TGTGCCAGCAGGGAACAGGGCTTCGCGAACACCGGGGAGCTGTTTTTT
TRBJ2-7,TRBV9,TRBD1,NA,CASSEGTGVFYEQYF,TGTGCCAGCAGCGAGGGGACAGGGGTGTTCTACGAGCAGTACTTC
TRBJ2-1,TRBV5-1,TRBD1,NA,CASSLTGQGGNEQFF,TGCGCCAGCAGCTTAACGGGACAGGGAGGCAATGAGCAGTTCTTC
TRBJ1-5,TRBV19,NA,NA,CASSINREGGQPQHF,TGTGCCAGTAGTATTAACAGGGAAGGTGGACAGCCCCAGCATTTT
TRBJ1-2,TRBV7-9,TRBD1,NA,CASSQNDPGGGYTF,TGTGCCAGCAGCCAGAATGACCCAGGGGGTGGCTACACCTTC
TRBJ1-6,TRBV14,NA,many,CASSQRGLRNSPLHF,TGTGCCAGCAGCCAGCGGGGACTGCGGAATTCACCCCTCCACTTT
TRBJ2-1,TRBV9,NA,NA,CASSPTSSTEQFF,TGTGCCAGCAGCCCAACTAGTTCTACTGAGCAGTTCTTC
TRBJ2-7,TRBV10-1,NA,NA,CASSEGLTYEQYF,TGCGCCAGCAGTGAGGGCCTCACATACGAGCAGTACTTC
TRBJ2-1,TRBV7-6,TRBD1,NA,CASSLVAGQGPLGEQFF,TGTGCCAGCAGCTTAGTCGCAGGACAGGGTCCACTCGGTGAGCAGTTCTTC
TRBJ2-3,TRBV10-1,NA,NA,CASSESGLPDTQYF,TGCGCCAGCAGTGAGTCGGGCCTCCCAGATACGCAGTATTTT
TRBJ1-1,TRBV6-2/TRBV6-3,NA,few,CASSSGSNTEAFF,TGTGCCAGCAGTTCCGGGTCGAACACTGAAGCTTTCTTT